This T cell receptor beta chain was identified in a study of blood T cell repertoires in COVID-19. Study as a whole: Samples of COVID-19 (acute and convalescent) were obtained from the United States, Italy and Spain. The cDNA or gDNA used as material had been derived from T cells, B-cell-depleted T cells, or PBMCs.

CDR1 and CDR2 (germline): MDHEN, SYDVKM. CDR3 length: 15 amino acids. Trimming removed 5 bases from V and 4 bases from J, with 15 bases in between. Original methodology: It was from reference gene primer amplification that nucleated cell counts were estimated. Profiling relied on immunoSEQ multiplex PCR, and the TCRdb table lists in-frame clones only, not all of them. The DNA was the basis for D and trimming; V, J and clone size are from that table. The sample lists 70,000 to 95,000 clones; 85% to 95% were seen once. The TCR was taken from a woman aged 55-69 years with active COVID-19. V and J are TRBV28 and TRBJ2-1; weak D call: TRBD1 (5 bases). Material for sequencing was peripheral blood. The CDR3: CASSPIGAAYNEQFF. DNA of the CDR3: TGTGCCAGCAGTCCGATAGGGGCGGCATACAATGAGCAGTTCTTC.